The sequence of this T cell receptor (beta chain) was determined in a study of shared clonotypes between healthy human individuals. Background on the study: CD8 memory received one plate per donor, CD8 naive two, CD4 memory three and CD4 naive three.

CD45RO-negative, CCR7-selected cells formed the naive CD8 fraction, which excluded terminally differentiated effector memory CD45RA+ cells. Sorted-subset replicate PCRs used about 180 ng DNA, some 30,000 T cell genomes. Per the study methods: ImmunoSEQ supplied junction-only sequences lacking quality scores, so filtering was different. TCRdb's copy holds only in-frame clones and misses some; the assay was immunoSEQ multiplex PCR. V and J calls and clone size are given by that table; D and trimming were obtained from the DNA. The repertoire has roughly 2 million clones, about 95% of them found once; the top ten carry approximately 1.2%. The germline V and J ends were trimmed by 0 bases and 1 base, with 7 bases remaining between them. The CDR3 extends over 15 amino acids. Looked up from germline, CDR1 is MNHEY and CDR2 is SVGAGI. On this clone: Distinct nucleotide sequences in the sample also encode this CDR3.

The chain combines TRBV6-5 with TRBJ2-1; perhaps TRBD2 as D (5 bases). The TCR originated in a man younger than 35 in good health. The sample was naive CD8+ T cells sorted from blood. The CDR3 sequence: CASSYSGSSYNEQFF. CDR3 coding DNA: TGTGCCAGCAGTTACTCGGGGAGTTCCTACAATGAGCAGTTCTTC.